These T cell receptor beta chains were read from a single sample in a study of identifying expanded T cells in peripheral blood. The assay was immunoSEQ multiplex PCR, and TCRdb's table has in-frame clones only and misses some. The sample carries 85,000 to 100,000 clones, about 91% recorded once. Material for sequencing was blood. These receptors were obtained from a person aged 18 to 70 in good health. CDR3s include the opening cysteine and the closing phenylalanine or tryptophan. Each record gives: D gene, V gene, J gene, clone size, CDR3 DNA, CDR3 protein. A D gene is named only where the DNA matches it firmly. Not every row has a clone size; where given, it reads once, few, many or a size class.

TRBD2	TRBV7-9	TRBJ2-7	.	TGTGCCAGCCAACCCCGGGGACTAGCGGGGAGCGAGCAGTACTTC	CASQPRGLAGSEQYF
TRBD1	TRBV6-6	TRBJ2-2	.	TGTGCCAGCAGTTACAGGACAGGGGACACCGGGGAGCTGTTTTTT	CASSYRTGDTGELFF
TRBD2	TRBV7-8	TRBJ2-1	.	TGTGCCAGCAGCTCTAGCGGGAGCCCTTACAATGAGCAGTTCTTC	CASSSSGSPYNEQFF
.	TRBV5-4	TRBJ2-3	.	TGTGCCAGCAGCTTGGCAGGAGCGGGCACAGATACGCAGTATTTT	CASSLAGAGTDTQYF
.	TRBV9	TRBJ2-5	.	TGTGCCAGCAGCCCCCGGGAAGGGACCCAGTACTTC	CASSPREGTQYF
.	TRBV11-2	TRBJ2-6	.	TGTGCCAGCAGCTTACAGTCTGGGGCCAACGTCCTGACTTTC	CASSLQSGANVLTF
.	TRBV28	TRBJ1-1	.	TGTGCCAGCACCCTGGGGGGGGTGAACACTGAAGCTTTCTTT	CASTLGGVNTEAFF
TRBD1	TRBV30	TRBJ2-3	.	TGTGCCTGGAGTCGCGCCGGGACAGGAGATACGCAGTATTTT	CAWSRAGTGDTQYF
TRBD1	TRBV30	TRBJ2-3	.	TGTGCCTGGAGTGTACAGGGGGGAGATACGCAGTATTTT	CAWSVQGGDTQYF
.	TRBV5-6	TRBJ2-3	once	TGTGCCAGCAGAGCTGCTAGGTATAGCACAGATACGCAGTATTTT	CASRAARYSTDTQYF
TRBD2	TRBV11-2	TRBJ2-3	.	TGTGCCAGCAGCCGCGGGGGAGATACGCAGTATTTT	CASSRGGDTQYF
TRBD2	TRBV19	TRBJ2-5	once	TGTGCCAGTAGTATAGCCCCCAGCGGGGGGCTCCAAGAGACCCAGTACTTC	CASSIAPSGGLQETQYF